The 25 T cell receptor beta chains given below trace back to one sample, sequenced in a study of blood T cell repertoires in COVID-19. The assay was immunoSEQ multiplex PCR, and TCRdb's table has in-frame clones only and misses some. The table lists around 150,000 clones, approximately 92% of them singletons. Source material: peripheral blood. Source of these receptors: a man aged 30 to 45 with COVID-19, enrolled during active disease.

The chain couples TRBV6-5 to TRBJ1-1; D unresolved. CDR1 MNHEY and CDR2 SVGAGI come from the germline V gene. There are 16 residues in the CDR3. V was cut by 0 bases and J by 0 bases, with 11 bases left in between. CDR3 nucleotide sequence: TGTGCCAGCAGTTACTCCGGCGGCATTATGAACACTGAAGCTTTCTTT. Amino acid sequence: CASSYSGGIMNTEAFF.

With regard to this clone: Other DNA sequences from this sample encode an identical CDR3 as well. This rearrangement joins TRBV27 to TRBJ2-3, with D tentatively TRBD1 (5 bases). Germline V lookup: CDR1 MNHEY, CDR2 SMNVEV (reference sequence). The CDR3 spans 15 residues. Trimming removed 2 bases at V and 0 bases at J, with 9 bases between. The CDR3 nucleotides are TGTGCCAGCAGTTTAGGACACCCTAGCACAGATACGCAGTATTTT. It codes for CASSLGHPSTDTQYF.

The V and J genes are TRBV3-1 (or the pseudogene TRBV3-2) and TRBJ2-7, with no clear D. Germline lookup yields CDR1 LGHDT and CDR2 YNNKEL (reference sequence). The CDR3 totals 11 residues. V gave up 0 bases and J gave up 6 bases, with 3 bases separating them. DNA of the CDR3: TGTGCCAGCAGCCAAGATCGCGAGCAGTACTTC. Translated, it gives CASSQDREQYF.

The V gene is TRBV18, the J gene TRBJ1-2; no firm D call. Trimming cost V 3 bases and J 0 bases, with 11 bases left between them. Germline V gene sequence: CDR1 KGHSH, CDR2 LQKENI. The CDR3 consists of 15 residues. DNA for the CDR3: TGTGCCAGCTCACCCACAGCTCAAGCTAACTATGGCTACACCTTC. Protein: CASSPTAQANYGYTF.

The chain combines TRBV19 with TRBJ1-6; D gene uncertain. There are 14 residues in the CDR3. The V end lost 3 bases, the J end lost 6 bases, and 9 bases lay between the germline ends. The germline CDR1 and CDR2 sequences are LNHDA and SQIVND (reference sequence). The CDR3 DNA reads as TGTGCCAGTAGTATCTTGGGAGTTAATTCACCCCTCCACTTT. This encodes CASSILGVNSPLHF.

CDR3 region: CASSSGVAGPDTQYF. The CDR3 DNA follows: TGTGCCAGCAGCTCAGGGGTAGCGGGACCGGATACGCAGTATTTT. The chain recombines TRBV6-2 or TRBV6-3 with TRBJ2-3, with 8 bases identical to TRBD2. Germline loops: CDR1 MNHEY, CDR2 SVGEGT. CDR3 size: 15 residues. Losses at the gene ends were 6 bases for V and 6 bases for J; bases not matched to a gene: 11.

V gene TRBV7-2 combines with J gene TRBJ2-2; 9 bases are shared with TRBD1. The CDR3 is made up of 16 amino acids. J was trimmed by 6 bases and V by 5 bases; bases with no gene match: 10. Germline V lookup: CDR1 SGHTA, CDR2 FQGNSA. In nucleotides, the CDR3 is TGTGCCAGCAGCCCCCCGGGACAGGGTTGGGCCGGGGAGCTGTTTTTT. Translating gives CASSPPGQGWAGELFF.

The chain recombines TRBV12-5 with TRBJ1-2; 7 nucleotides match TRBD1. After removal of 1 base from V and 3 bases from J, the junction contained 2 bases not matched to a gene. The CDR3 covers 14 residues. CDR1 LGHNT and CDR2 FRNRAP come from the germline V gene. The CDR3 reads CASGLGQGHYGYTF. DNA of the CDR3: TGTGCTAGTGGTTTGGGACAGGGACACTATGGCTACACCTTC.

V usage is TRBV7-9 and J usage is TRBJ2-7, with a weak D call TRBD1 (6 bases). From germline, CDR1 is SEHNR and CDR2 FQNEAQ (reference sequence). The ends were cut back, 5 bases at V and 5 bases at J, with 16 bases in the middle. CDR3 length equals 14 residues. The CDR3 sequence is CASSAPGRGNEQYF. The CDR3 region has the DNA TGTGCCAGCAGCGCCCCGGGCAGGGGCAACGAGCAGTACTTC.

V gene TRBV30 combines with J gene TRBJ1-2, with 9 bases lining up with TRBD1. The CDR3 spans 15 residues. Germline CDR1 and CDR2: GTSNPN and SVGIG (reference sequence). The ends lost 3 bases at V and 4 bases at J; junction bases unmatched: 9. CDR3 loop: CAWRRTGTGIYGYTF. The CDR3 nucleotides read TGTGCCTGGAGGCGGACCGGGACAGGGATCTATGGCTACACCTTC.

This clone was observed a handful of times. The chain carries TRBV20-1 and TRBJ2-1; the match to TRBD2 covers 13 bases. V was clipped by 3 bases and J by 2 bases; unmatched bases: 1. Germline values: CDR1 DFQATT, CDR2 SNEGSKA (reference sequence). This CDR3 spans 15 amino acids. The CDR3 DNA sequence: TGCAGTGCTAGTGGACTAGCGGGAGCCTACAATGAGCAGTTCTTC. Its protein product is CSASGLAGAYNEQFF.

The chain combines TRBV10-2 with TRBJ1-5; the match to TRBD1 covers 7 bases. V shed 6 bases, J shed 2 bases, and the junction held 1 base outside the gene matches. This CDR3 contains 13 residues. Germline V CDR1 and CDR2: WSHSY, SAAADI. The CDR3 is CASSGQGNQPQHF. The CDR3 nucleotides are TGCGCCAGCAGCGGACAGGGCAATCAGCCCCAGCATTTT.

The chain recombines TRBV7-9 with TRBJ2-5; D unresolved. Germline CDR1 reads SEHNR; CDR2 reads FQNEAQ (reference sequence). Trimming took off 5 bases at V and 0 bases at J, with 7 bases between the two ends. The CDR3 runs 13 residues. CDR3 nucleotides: TGTGCCAGCAGCCCCGCTAACCAAGAGACCCAGTACTTC. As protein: CASSPANQETQYF.

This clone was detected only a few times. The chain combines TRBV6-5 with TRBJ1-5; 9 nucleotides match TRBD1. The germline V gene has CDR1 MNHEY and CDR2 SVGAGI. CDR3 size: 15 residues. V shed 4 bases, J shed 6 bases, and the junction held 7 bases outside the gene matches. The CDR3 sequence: CASSSQGAIGQPQHF. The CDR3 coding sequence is TGTGCCAGCAGTTCACAGGGGGCCATAGGTCAGCCCCAGCATTTT.

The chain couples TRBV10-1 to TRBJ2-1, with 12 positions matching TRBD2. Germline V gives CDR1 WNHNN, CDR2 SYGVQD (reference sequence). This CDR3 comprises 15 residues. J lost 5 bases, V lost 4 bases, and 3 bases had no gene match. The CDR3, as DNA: TGCGCCAGCAGTGGACGACTAGCGGGGGACAATGAGCAGTTCTTC. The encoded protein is CASSGRLAGDNEQFF.

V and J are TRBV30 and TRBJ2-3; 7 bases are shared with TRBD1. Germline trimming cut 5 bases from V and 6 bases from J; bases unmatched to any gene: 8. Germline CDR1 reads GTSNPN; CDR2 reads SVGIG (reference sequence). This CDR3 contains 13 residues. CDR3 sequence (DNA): TGTGCCTGGCACTCTACAGGGGCCGATACGCAGTATTTT. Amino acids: CAWHSTGADTQYF.

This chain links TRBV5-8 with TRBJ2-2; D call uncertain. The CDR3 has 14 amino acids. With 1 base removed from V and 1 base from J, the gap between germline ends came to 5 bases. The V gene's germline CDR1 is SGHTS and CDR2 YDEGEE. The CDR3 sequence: CASSLYGNTGELFF. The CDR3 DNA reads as TGTGCCAGCAGCTTGTACGGGAACACCGGGGAGCTGTTTTTT.

The CDR3 reads CASSQDLRRGEQFF. CDR3 DNA sequence: TGTGCCAGCAGCCAAGATCTACGTCGCGGGGAGCAGTTCTTC. The chain joins TRBV4-2 to TRBJ2-1; weak D call: TRBD2 (5 bases). CDR1 LGHNA and CDR2 YNFKEQ come from the germline V gene. Trimming shortened V by 0 bases and J by 10 bases, and 13 bases separated the two germline ends. This CDR3 spans 14 amino acids.

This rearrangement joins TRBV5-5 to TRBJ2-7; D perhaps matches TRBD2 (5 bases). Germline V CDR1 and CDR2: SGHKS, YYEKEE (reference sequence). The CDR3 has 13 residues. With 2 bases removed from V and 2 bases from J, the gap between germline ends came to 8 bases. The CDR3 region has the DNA TGTGCCAGCAGCTTAGAGGGCACCTACGAGCAGTACTTC. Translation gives CASSLEGTYEQYF.

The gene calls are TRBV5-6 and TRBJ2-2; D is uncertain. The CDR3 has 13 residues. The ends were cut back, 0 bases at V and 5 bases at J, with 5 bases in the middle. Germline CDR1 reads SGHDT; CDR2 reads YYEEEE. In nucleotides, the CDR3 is TGTGCCAGCAGCTTGGTCCCAACCGGGGAGCTGTTTTTT. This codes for CASSLVPTGELFF.

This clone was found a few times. The CDR3 sequence: CATTRTGAPGELFF. DNA for the CDR3: TGTGCCACCACTCGGACAGGGGCACCCGGGGAGCTGTTTTTT. The chain couples TRBV24-1 to TRBJ2-2; 9 bases map to TRBD1. The CDR3 has 14 amino acids. CDR1 and CDR2 (germline): KGHDR, SFDVKD. Trimming cost V 8 bases and J 6 bases; bases outside gene matches: 6.

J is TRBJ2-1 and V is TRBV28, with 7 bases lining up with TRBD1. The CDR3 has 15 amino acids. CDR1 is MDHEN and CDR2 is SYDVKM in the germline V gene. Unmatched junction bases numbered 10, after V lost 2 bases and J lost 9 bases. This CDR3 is CASSLRGPRLGEQFF. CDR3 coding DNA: TGTGCCAGCAGTTTAAGGGGGCCACGGCTAGGTGAGCAGTTCTTC.

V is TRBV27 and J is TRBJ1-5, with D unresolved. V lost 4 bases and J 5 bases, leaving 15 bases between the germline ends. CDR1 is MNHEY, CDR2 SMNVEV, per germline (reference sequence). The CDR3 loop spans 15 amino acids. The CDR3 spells CASSSSGGYDQPQHF. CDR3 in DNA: TGTGCCAGCAGTTCGAGTGGAGGGTATGATCAGCCCCAGCATTTT.

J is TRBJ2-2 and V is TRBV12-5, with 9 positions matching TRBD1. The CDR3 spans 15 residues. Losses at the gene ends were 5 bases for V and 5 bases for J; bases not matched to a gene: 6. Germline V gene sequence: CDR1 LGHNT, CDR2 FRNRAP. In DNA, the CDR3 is TGTGCTAGTGGTCCCCGGGACAGGGCGACCGGGGAGCTGTTTTTT. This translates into CASGPRDRATGELFF.

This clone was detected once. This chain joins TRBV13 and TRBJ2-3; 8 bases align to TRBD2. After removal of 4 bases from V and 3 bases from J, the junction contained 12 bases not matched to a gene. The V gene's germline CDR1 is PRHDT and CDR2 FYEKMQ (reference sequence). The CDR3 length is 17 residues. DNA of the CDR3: TGTGCCAGCAGCTCGCTGAGACGGGGGGGGCGAACAGATACGCAGTATTTT. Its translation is CASSSLRRGGRTDTQYF.